The clone carrying this TCR beta chain was detected only once. Its antigen is as yet unknown. This entry belongs to a study of cytomegalovirus exposure and HLA in healthy donors. The germline V and J ends were trimmed by 5 bases and 9 bases, with 18 bases remaining between them. Germline V gene sequence: CDR1 SGDLS, CDR2 YYNGEE. The CDR3 length is 13 residues. Points from the study as a whole: Further analysis was carried out later, and it showed several of the most significant clusters appearing linked to common viral pathogens. According to an earlier analysis, most TCR beta V segments yielded productive rearrangements about 90% or about 30% of the time.

This PCR relied on a set of 60 Vbeta primers and 13 Jbeta primers. The method was immunoSEQ multiplex PCR; TCRdb's version includes in-frame clones alone and lacks a portion of them. The table shows 160,000 or so clones, with around four fifths occurring only once. This receptor was identified in a woman in her forties or fifties in good health and CMV-seronegative. V gene TRBV9 combines with J gene TRBJ2-7; D perhaps matches TRBD1 (6 bases). The specimen sequenced was PBMCs. CDR3 nucleotide sequence: TGTGCCAGCAGTGCGGACAGCTCCTCGGGGCAGTACTTC. It is translated as CASSADSSSGQYF. Looking up the rest from reference TRBV9 and TRBJ2-7 gives the full variable domain: DSGVTQTPKHLITATGQRVTLRCSPRSGDLSVYWYQQSLDQGLQFLIQYYNGEERAKGNILERFSAQQFPDLHSELNLSSLELGDSALYFCASSADSSSGQYFGPGTRLTVT.